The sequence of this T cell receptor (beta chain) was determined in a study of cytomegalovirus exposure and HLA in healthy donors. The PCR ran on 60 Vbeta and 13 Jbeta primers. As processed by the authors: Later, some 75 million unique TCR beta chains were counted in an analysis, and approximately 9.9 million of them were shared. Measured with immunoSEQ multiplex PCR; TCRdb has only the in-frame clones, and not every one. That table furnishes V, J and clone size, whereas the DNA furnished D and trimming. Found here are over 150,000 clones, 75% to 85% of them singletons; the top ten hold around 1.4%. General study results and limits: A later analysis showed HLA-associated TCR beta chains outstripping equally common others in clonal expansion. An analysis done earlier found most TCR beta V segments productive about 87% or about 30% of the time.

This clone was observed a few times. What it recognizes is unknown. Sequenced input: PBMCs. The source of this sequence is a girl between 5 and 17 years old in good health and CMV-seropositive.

The CDR3 loop is CASSLGMGATEAFF. In DNA form, the CDR3 reads TGTGCCAGCAGCTTAGGAATGGGGGCCACTGAAGCTTTCTTT. The chain links TRBV11-2 to TRBJ1-1; a weak D match, TRBD1 (6 bases). Germline V lookup: CDR1 SGHAT, CDR2 FQNNGV. This CDR3 comprises 14 residues. Trimming stripped 1 base from V and 4 bases from J, with 10 bases between.